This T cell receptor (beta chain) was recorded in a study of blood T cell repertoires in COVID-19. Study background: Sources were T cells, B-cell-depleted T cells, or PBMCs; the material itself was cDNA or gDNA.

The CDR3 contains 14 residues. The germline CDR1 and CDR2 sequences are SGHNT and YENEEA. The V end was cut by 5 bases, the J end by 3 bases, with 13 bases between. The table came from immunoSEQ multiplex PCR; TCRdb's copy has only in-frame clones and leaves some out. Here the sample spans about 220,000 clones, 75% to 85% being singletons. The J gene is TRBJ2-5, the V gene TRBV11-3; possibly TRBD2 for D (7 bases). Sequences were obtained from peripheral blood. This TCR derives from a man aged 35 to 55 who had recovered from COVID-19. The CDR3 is CASSQGGDKETQYF. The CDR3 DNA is TGTGCCAGCAGCCAAGGGGGGGACAAAGAGACCCAGTACTTC.